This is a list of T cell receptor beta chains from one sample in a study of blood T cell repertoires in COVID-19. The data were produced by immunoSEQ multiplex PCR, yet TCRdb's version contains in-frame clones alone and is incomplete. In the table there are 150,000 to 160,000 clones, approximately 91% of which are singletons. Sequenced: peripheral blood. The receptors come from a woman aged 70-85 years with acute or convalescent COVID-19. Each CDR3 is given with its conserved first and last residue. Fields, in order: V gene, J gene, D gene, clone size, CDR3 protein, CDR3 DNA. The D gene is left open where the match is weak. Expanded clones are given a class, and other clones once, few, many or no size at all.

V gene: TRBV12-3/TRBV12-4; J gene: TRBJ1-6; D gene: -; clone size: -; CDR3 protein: CASSGGSNSPLHF; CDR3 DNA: TGTGCCAGCAGCGGAGGGTCTAATTCACCCCTCCACTTT
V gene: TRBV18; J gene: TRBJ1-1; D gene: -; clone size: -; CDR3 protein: CASSPDRTMNTEAFF; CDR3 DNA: TGTGCCAGCTCACCAGACAGGACCATGAACACTGAAGCTTTCTTT
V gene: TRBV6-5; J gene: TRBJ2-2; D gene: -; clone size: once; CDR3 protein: CASRGLPNTGELFF; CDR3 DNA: TGTGCCAGCAGGGGACTCCCGAACACCGGGGAGCTGTTTTTT
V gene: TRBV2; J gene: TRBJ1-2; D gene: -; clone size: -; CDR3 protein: CASSERELGGYTF; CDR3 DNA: TGTGCCAGCAGTGAAAGGGAGCTCGGGGGCTACACCTTC
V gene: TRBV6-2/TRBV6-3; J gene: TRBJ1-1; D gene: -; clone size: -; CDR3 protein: CASSNPGNTEAFF; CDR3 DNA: TGTGCCAGCAGTAACCCGGGGAACACTGAAGCTTTCTTT
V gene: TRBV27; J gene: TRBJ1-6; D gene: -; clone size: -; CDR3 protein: CASSPWTSQAFGSPLHF; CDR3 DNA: TGTGCCAGCAGTCCATGGACATCCCAGGCTTTCGGTTCACCCCTCCACTTT
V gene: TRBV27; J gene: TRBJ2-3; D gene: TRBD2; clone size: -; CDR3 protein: CASRKGAGASTDTQYF; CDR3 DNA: TGTGCCAGCAGGAAAGGAGCGGGGGCCAGCACAGATACGCAGTATTTT
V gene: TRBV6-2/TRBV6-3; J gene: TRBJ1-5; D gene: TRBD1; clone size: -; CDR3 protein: CASSYSDRGVSNQPQHF; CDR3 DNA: TGTGCCAGCAGTTACTCGGACAGGGGCGTTAGCAATCAGCCCCAGCATTTT
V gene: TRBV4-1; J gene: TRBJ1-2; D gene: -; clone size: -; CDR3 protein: CASSQGRGISYGYTF; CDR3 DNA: TGCGCCAGCAGCCAAGGGCGGGGGATCTCCTATGGCTACACCTTC
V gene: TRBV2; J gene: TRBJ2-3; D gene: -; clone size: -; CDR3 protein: CASRVQGTSTDTQYF; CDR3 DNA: TGTGCCAGCAGGGTACAGGGCACTAGCACAGATACGCAGTATTTT
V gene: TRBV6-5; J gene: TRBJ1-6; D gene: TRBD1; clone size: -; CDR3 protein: CASRLPGQGNSPLHF; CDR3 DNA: TGTGCCAGCAGACTACCGGGACAGGGTAATTCACCCCTCCACTTT
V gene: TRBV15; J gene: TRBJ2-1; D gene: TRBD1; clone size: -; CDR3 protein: CATSPRTGNNEQFF; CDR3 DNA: TGTGCCACCAGCCCCCGGACAGGGAACAATGAGCAGTTCTTC
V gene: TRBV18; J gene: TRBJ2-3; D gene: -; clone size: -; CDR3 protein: CASSPRVSGLRAGDTQYF; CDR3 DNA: TGTGCCAGCTCACCACGGGTTTCGGGACTCCGCGCTGGAGATACGCAGTATTTT
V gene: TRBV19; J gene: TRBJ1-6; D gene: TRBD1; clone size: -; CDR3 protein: CASSILTGGDSPLHF; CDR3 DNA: TGTGCCAGTAGTATACTGACAGGGGGCGACTCACCCCTCCACTTT
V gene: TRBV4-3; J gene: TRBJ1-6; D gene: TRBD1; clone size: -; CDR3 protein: CASSRSGTDYGSPLHF; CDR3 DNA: TGCGCCAGCAGCCGGTCCGGGACAGATTATGGTTCACCCCTCCACTTT
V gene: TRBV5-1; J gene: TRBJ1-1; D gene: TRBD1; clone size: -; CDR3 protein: CASSHTGGAFTEAFF; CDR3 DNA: TGCGCCAGCAGCCACACAGGGGGGGCCTTCACTGAAGCTTTCTTT
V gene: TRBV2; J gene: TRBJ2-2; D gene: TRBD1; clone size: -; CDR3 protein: CASRMDRAYTGELFF; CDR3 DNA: TGTGCCAGCAGGATGGACAGGGCATACACCGGGGAGCTGTTTTTT
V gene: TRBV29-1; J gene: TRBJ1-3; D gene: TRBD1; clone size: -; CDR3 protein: CSVDRKNTIYF; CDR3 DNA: TGCAGCGTGGACAGGAAAAACACCATATATTTT
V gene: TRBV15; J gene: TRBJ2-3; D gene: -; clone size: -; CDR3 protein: CATRGGRRFGTDTQYF; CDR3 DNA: TGTGCCACCAGGGGGGGTAGGCGGTTCGGCACAGATACGCAGTATTTT
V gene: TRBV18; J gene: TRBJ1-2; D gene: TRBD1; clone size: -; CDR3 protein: CASSPIQQGDGYTF; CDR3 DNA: TGTGCCAGCTCACCGATTCAACAGGGGGACGGCTACACCTTC
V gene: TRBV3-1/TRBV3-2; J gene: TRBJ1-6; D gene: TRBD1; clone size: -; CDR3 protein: CASSHRGSSYNSPLHF; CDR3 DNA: TGTGCCAGCAGCCACAGGGGGAGCTCCTATAATTCACCCCTCCACTTT
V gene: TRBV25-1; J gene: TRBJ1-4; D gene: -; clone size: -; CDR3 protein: CASSEPTSNEKLFF; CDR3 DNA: TGTGCCAGCAGTGAACCCACGAGTAATGAAAAACTGTTTTTT
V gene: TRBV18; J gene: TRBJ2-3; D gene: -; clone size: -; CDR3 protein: CASSPRRTDTQYF; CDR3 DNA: TGTGCCAGCTCACCTCGGAGAACAGATACGCAGTATTTT
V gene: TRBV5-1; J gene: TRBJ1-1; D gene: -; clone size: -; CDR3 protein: CASSADPGNTEAFF; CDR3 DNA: TGCGCCAGCAGCGCCGACCCAGGGAACACTGAAGCTTTCTTT
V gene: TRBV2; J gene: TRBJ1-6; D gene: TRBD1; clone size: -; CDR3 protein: CASSGSGGASNSPLHF; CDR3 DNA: TGTGCCAGCAGTGGGTCAGGGGGCGCAAGTAATTCACCCCTCCACTTT
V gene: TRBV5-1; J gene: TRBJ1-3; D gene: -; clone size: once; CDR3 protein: CASSLAVGSRGTIYF; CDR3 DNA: TGCGCCAGCAGCTTGGCCGTCGGGTCCAGGGGCACCATATATTTT
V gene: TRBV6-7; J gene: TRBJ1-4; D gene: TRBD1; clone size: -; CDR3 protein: CASPTTGQGDNEKLFF; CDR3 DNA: TGTGCCAGCCCAACAACGGGACAGGGCGACAATGAAAAACTGTTTTTT
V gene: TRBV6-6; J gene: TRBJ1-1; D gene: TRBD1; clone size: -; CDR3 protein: CASSSTTGGNTEAFF; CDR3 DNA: TGTGCCAGCAGTTCCACGACAGGGGGGAACACTGAAGCTTTCTTT
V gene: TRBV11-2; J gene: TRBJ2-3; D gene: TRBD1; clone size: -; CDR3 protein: CASRADRGTDTQYF; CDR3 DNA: TGTGCCAGCAGGGCGGACAGGGGCACAGATACGCAGTATTTT
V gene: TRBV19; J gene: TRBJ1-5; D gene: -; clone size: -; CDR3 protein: CATRESNQPQHF; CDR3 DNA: TGTGCCACCAGGGAAAGCAATCAGCCCCAGCATTTT
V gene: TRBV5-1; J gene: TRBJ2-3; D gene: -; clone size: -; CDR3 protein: CASSLWGETDTQYF; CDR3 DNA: TGCGCCAGCAGTTTATGGGGGGAAACAGATACGCAGTATTTT
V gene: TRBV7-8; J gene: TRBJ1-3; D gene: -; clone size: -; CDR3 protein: CASSLGARGNTIYF; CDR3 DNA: TGTGCCAGCAGCTTAGGGGCCAGGGGAAACACCATATATTTT
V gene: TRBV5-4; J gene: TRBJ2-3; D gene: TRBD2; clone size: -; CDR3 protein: CASSLKAGGDLHTDTQYF; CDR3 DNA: TGTGCCAGCAGCTTGAAAGCGGGGGGGGACCTCCACACAGATACGCAGTATTTT
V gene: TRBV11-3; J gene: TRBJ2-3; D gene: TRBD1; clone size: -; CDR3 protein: CASSPSHGTGVADTQYF; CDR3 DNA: TGTGCCAGCAGCCCAAGCCATGGGACAGGGGTGGCAGATACGCAGTATTTT
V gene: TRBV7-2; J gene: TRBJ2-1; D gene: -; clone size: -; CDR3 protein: CASSLPGLAADEQFF; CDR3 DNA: TGTGCCAGCAGCTTACCGGGACTCGCGGCCGATGAGCAGTTCTTC
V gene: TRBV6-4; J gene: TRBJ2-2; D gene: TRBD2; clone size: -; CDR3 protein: CASSAGWGLNTGELFF; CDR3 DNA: TGTGCCAGCAGCGCCGGTTGGGGACTAAACACCGGGGAGCTGTTTTTT
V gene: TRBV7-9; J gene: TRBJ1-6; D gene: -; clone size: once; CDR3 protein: CAGLAALNSPLHF; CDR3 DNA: TGTGCCGGGCTAGCGGCACTTAATTCACCCCTCCACTTT
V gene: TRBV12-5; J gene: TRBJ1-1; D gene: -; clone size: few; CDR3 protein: CASGLDYRAEAFF; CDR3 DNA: TGTGCTAGTGGTTTAGACTACAGGGCTGAAGCTTTCTTT
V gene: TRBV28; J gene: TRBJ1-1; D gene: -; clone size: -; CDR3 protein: CASKSAGTEAFF; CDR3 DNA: TGTGCCAGCAAGTCTGCGGGAACTGAAGCTTTCTTT
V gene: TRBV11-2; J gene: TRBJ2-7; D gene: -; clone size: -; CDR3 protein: CASSLGRGAGSYEQYF; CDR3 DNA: TGTGCCAGCAGCTTAGGCCGGGGAGCGGGCTCCTACGAGCAGTACTTC
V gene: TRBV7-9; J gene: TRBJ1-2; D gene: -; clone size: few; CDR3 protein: CASSLVEESYGYTF; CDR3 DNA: TGTGCCAGCAGCTTAGTGGAGGAGAGCTATGGCTACACCTTC
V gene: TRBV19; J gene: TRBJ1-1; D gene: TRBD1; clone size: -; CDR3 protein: CASSRGDRGEYTEAFF; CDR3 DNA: TGTGCCAGTAGTAGGGGCGACAGGGGTGAGTACACTGAAGCTTTCTTT
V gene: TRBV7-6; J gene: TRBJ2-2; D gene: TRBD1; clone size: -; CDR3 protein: CASSSSGTGGTTGELFF; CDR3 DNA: TGTGCCAGCAGCTCATCCGGGACAGGGGGTACCACCGGGGAGCTGTTTTTT
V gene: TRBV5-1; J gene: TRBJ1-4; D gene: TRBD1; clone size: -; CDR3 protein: CASSLGGQGSNEKLFF; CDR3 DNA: TGCGCCAGCAGCTTGGGTGGACAGGGCTCAAATGAAAAACTGTTTTTT
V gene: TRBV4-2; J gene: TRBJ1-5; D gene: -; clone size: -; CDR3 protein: CASSQDLQNSNQPQHF; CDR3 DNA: TGTGCCAGCAGCCAAGATTTACAGAATAGCAATCAGCCCCAGCATTTT
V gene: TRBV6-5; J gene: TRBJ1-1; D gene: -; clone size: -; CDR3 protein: CASLGRNTEAFF; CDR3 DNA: TGTGCCAGCTTAGGGAGGAACACTGAAGCTTTCTTT